These 6 T cell receptor beta chains were all obtained from the same sample, sequenced in a study of somatic mutations in T cells in chronic GVHD. This table comes from immunoSEQ multiplex PCR, and its TCRdb copy is limited to in-frame clones, with some not included. The data hold 13,000 or so clones, with more than 75% observed a single time. Sequencing was carried out using Vbeta20-negative CD4+ T cells from blood. The source is a male patient between 45 and 59 years old with chronic graft-versus-host disease. Some T cells may arise from the graft donor.

This clone was picked up one time. The chain recombines TRBV4-1 with TRBJ1-4, with a possible D match to TRBD1 (5 bases). The V gene lost 0 bases and the J gene lost 8 bases, with 13 bases spanning the gap. The CDR3 has 15 amino acids. Germline V CDR1 and CDR2: MGHRA, YSYEKL. DNA of the CDR3: TGCGCCAGCAGCCAAGAGGGGGGTAGACGCGAAAAACTGTTTTTT. It specifies CASSQEGGRREKLFF.

The chain has TRBV19 and TRBJ2-7; a weak D match, TRBD1 (6 bases). Deletions cut 5 bases from V and 6 bases from J, with 20 bases between. The CDR3 is made up of 15 amino acids. Germline values: CDR1 LNHDA, CDR2 SQIVND (reference sequence). The CDR3 spells CASSPRKDSYLEQYF. The CDR3 nucleotides are TGTGCCAGTAGTCCCCGAAAGGACAGCTATCTCGAGCAGTACTTC.

This clone turned up a few times. The rearrangement joins TRBV6-5 to TRBJ2-7; 10 bases map to TRBD1. The J segment lost 7 bases and the V segment lost 6 bases, leaving 9 bases of the junction unmatched. The CDR3 has 14 amino acids. Per the germline V gene, CDR1 is MNHEY and CDR2 is SVGAGI. The CDR3 is CASRKTGGYWEQYF. DNA of the CDR3: TGTGCCAGCAGAAAGACAGGGGGCTATTGGGAGCAGTACTTC.

This chain joins TRBV28 and TRBJ1-1, with D possibly matching TRBD1 (6 bases). The CDR3 extends over 13 amino acids. Germline CDR1 MDHEN, CDR2 SYDVKM. V dropped 4 bases and J dropped 7 bases, with 13 bases sitting between them. Written as DNA, the CDR3 is TGTGCCAGCAGTTATACCGACAGGAATGAAGCTTTCTTT. It specifies CASSYTDRNEAFF.

The chain uses TRBV4-2 and TRBJ2-7, with D perhaps matching TRBD2 (5 bases). V was trimmed by 6 bases and J by 1 base, leaving 16 bases between them. Germline CDR1 is LGHNA and CDR2 is YNFKEQ. This CDR3 spans 15 amino acids. CDR3 protein: CASRPRAGGSYEQYF. CDR3 bases: TGTGCCAGCAGACCACGAGCAGGAGGTTCCTACGAGCAGTACTTC.

The rearrangement joins TRBV5-4 to TRBJ2-7; D possibly corresponds to TRBD1 (5 bases). V was trimmed by 4 bases and J by 2 bases, leaving 13 bases between them. CDR1 SGHNT and CDR2 YYREEE come from the germline V gene (reference sequence). The CDR3 sequence is 14 residues long. The CDR3 here is CASSRRQGTYEQYF. CDR3 nucleotide sequence: TGTGCCAGCAGCCGAAGGCAGGGTACCTACGAGCAGTACTTC.